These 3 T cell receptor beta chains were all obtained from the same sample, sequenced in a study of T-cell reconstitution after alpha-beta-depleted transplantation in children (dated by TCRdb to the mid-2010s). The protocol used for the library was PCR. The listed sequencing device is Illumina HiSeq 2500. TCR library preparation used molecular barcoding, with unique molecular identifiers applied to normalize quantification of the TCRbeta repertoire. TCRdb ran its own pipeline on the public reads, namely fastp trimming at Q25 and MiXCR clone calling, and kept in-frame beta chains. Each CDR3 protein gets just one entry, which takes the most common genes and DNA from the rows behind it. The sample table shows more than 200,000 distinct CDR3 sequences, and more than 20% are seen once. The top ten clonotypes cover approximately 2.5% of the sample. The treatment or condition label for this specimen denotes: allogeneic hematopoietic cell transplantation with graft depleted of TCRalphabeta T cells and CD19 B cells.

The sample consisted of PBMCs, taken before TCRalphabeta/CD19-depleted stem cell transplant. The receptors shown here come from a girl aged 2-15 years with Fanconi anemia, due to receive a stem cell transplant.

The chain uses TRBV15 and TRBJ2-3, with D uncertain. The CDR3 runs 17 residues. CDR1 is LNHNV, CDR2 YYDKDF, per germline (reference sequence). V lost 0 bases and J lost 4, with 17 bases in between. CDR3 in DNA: TGTGCCACCAGCAGAGATTTGTTCCCCCCTCGCCCAGATACGCAGTATTTT. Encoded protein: CATSRDLFPPRPDTQYF.

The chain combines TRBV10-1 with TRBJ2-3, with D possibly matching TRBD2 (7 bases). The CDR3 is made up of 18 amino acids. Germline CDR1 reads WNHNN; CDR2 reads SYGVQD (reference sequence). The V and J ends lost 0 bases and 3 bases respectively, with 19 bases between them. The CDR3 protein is CASSESDSGNFGTDTQYF. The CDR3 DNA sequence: TGCGCCAGCAGTGAGTCGGACAGCGGGAATTTTGGTACAGATACGCAGTATTTT.

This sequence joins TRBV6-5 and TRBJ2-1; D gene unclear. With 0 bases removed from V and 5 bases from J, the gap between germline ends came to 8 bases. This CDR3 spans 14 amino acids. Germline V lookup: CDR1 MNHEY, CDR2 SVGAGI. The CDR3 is CASSYSAGDNEQFF. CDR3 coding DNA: TGTGCCAGCAGTTACTCTGCTGGGGACAATGAGCAGTTCTTC.